This TCR beta chain was obtained from a study of beta chain features in type 1 diabetes. Study-wide context: What patients shared with healthy donors was a similar profile of age, gender and cell yields. Sorted cells examined across all samples numbered around 99,000,000. Findings of the study overall: Comparison showed that naive, central memory and Treg TCRB repertoires appeared more similar among patients than among healthy donors. Moderate yet significant TCRB CDR3 shortening was seen in Type 1 diabetes patients in all four CD4+ subsets.

Of the isolated RNA, all was reverse transcribed, and so the sequenced material was expressed TCRB transcripts. Each sample of naive, central memory or regulatory T cells had, on average, about 3.57 million reads. Produced via immunoSEQ multiplex PCR; TCRdb's table is partial and in-frame only. This repertoire shows 150,000 to 200,000 clones, roughly 60% found once; its top ten account for approximately 0.09%. Turning to this clone: Its antigen remains unknown.

The material sequenced was naive CD4+ T cells from blood. The receptor was isolated from a man between 25 and 39 years old with type 1 diabetes.

The DNA for the CDR3 is TGCAGCGAAGATAGGCAGGGACAGGGCTATGGCTACACCTTC. Its protein product is CSEDRQGQGYGYTF. This rearrangement joins TRBV29-1 to TRBJ1-2; 9 positions match TRBD1. This CDR3 spans 14 amino acids. V was clipped by 7 bases and J by 4 bases; unmatched bases: 10. Per the germline V gene, CDR1 is SQVTM and CDR2 is ANQGSEA. Using reference TRBV29-1 and TRBJ1-2 for the parts outside the CDR3, the full variable domain is SAVISQKPSRDICQRGTSLTIQCQVDSQVTMMFWYRQQPGQSLTLIATANQGSEATYESGFVIDKFPISRPNLTFSTLTVSNMSPEDSSIYLCSEDRQGQGYGYTFGSGTRLTVV.